This passage covers 3 T cell receptor beta chains from one sample sequenced in a study of regulatory T cells in long-lasting Graves disease. To make TCR beta libraries, researchers used iRepertoire HTBI primers and Arm-PCR of CDR3 regions. One entry per CDR3 protein results from TCRdb running MiXCR on the multiplex PCR reads. The table records hundreds of thousands of distinct CDR3 sequences, around 17% of them present only once. Time point here: newly diagnosed GD, antithyroid drugs for less than 3 months. RNA isolated from PBMCs was used to make the TCR library. These data were also filed under a second study, of T cells in Graves' hyperthyroidism and ophthalmopathy.

Specimen: peripheral blood mononuclear cells (PBMCs), collected at new diagnosis, from a patient treated with antithyroid drugs. The source is a woman aged 25-40 years with Graves disease.

This clonotype appeared many times. The chain employs TRBV28 and TRBJ1-3, with a weak D call TRBD1 (6 bases). The CDR3 contains 18 residues. Germline CDR1 reads MDHEN; CDR2 reads SYDVKM. The ends were cut back, 2 bases at V and 0 bases at J, with 17 bases in the middle. The CDR3 spells CASSLGGAGSDSGNTIYF. The CDR3 coding sequence is TGTGCCAGCAGTTTAGGGGGGGCCGGTTCCGACTCTGGAAACACCATATATTTT. Variable domain in full (rest from reference TRBV28 and TRBJ1-3): DVKVTQSSRYLVKRTGEKVFLECVQDMDHENMFWYRQDPGLGLRLIYFSYDVKMKEKGDIPEGYSVSREKKERFSLILESASTNQTSMYLCASSLGGAGSDSGNTIYFGEGSWLTVV.

This clonotype appeared a few times. The J gene is TRBJ2-2, the V gene TRBV28, with D perhaps matching TRBD1 (5 bases). The CDR3 is 15 residues long. Per the germline V gene, CDR1 is MDHEN and CDR2 is SYDVKM. V dropped 8 bases and J dropped 1 base, with 14 bases sitting between them. Written as DNA, the CDR3 is TGTGCCAGCCTACGGCCAGGGTGGAACACCGGGGAGCTGTTTTTT. Its translation is CASLRPGWNTGELFF.

This clonotype was counted many times. CDR3 nucleotides: TGTGCCACCAGCAGAGAAGGGGTAACTGGGGCCAACGTCCTGACTTTC. Translation gives CATSREGVTGANVLTF. The chain uses TRBV15 and TRBJ2-6, with D perhaps TRBD1 (5 bases). Germline lookup yields CDR1 LNHNV and CDR2 YYDKDF (reference sequence). V lost 0 bases, J lost 2 bases, and 8 bases lay in between. The CDR3 runs to 16 residues.